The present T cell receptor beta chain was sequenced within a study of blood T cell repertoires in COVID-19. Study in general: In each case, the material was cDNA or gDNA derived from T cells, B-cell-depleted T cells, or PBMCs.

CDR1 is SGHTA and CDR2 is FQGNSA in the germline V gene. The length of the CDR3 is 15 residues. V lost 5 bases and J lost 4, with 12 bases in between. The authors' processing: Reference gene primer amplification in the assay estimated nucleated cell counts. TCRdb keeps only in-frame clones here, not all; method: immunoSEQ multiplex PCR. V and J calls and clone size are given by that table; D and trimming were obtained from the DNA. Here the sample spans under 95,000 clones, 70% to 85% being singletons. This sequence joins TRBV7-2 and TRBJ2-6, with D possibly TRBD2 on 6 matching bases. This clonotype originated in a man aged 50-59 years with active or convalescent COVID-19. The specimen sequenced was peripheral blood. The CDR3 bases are TGTGCCAGCAGCCCTTACGCGGGGGGGGCCAACGTCCTGACTTTC. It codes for CASSPYAGGANVLTF.